This TCR beta chain was recovered during a study of cytomegalovirus exposure and HLA in healthy donors. Findings and caveats of the study: Researchers counted around 180 TCR beta chains as cytomegalovirus-associated.

V lost 8 bases and J 4 bases, leaving 15 bases between the germline ends. The length of the CDR3 is 13 residues. Germline CDR1 reads SNHLY; CDR2 reads FYNNEI. This clone was seen a handful of times. Its antigen is currently unknown. The PCR was carried out with 60 Vbeta primers and 13 Jbeta primers. Sequencing used immunoSEQ multiplex PCR; TCRdb keeps in-frame clones, though not all of them. Among around 190,000 clones listed, about 9% were seen once. Sequencing was performed on PBMCs. This TCR came from a woman aged 25 to 45 in good health and CMV-seropositive. This chain joins TRBV2 and TRBJ2-7; tentative D call: TRBD1 (5 bases). CDR3 sequence reads: CASGRQRRYEQYF. The CDR3 nucleotides read TGTGCCAGCGGAAGACAGCGCAGGTACGAGCAGTACTTC.